This is a list of T cell receptor beta chains from one sample in a study of cytomegalovirus exposure and HLA in healthy donors. The repertoire was sequenced with immunoSEQ multiplex PCR; TCRdb's copy has only in-frame clones and lacks some. The sample has 150,000 or so clones; 60% to 80% are singletons. Sequencing was carried out using PBMCs. These receptors originate from a woman aged 40 to 50 in good health and CMV-seronegative. Each CDR3 is given with its conserved first and last residue. The D gene is left open where the match is weak. Clone size is stated in some rows and not others, as once, few, many or a class when expanded.

J gene | clone size | CDR3 length | V gene | D gene | CDR3 protein | CDR3 DNA
TRBJ1-6 | NA | 16 | TRBV11-2 | TRBD1 | CASSLAPGTVNSPLHF | TGTGCCAGCAGCTTAGCCCCCGGGACAGTAAATTCACCCCTCCACTTT
TRBJ2-1 | NA | 12 | TRBV29-1 | NA | CSVTAAPREQFF | TGCAGCGTTACCGCCGCCCCCAGAGAGCAGTTCTTC
TRBJ2-5 | NA | 14 | TRBV4-2 | TRBD2 | CASSQDGLAETQYF | TGTGCCAGCAGCCAAGATGGACTAGCAGAGACCCAGTACTTC
TRBJ2-7 | NA | 14 | TRBV21-1 | NA | CASSKPSASYEQYF | TGTGCCAGCAGCAAACCTAGCGCCTCCTACGAGCAGTACTTC
TRBJ2-1 | NA | 14 | TRBV5-4 | NA | CASSPQATYNEQFF | TGTGCCAGCAGCCCTCAAGCTACGTACAATGAGCAGTTCTTC
TRBJ1-1 | NA | 12 | TRBV19 | NA | CASSIPGQAVFF | TGTGCCAGTAGTATCCCTGGGCAAGCGGTTTTCTTT
TRBJ2-2 | NA | 13 | TRBV7-9 | TRBD2 | CSSSGGHSGELFF | TGTTCCAGCAGCGGGGGACACTCCGGGGAGCTGTTTTTT
TRBJ1-5 | NA | 17 | TRBV19 | TRBD1 | CASSASGQGVGYQPQHF | TGTGCCAGTAGTGCCTCGGGACAGGGGGTTGGCTATCAGCCCCAGCATTTT
TRBJ2-1 | NA | 16 | TRBV7-9 | TRBD2 | CSSSHVASGSYNEQFF | TGTTCCAGCAGCCACGTGGCTAGCGGGAGCTACAATGAGCAGTTCTTC
TRBJ2-3 | NA | 14 | TRBV9 | NA | CASSVVSSSDTQYF | TGTGCCAGCAGCGTAGTCTCGAGTTCAGATACGCAGTATTTT
TRBJ1-2 | NA | 14 | TRBV14 | NA | CASSQDRRNYGYTF | TGTGCCAGCAGCCAAGATCGCAGAAACTATGGCTACACCTTC
TRBJ2-5 | NA | 17 | TRBV4-3 | TRBD2 | CASSQDIGLAGEETQYF | TGCGCCAGCAGCCAAGATATAGGACTAGCGGGAGAAGAGACCCAGTACTTC
TRBJ1-6 | NA | 15 | TRBV30 | NA | CAWSRTGFDNSPLHF | TGTGCCTGGAGCCGCACAGGGTTCGATAATTCACCCCTCCACTTT
TRBJ2-3 | NA | 14 | TRBV4-3 | NA | CASSQGKDWDTQYF | TGCGCCAGCAGCCAGGGTAAGGACTGGGATACGCAGTATTTT
TRBJ2-2 | few | 13 | TRBV13 | NA | CASSPTGTGELFF | TGTGCCAGCAGCCCAACTGGCACCGGGGAGCTGTTTTTT
TRBJ2-2 | NA | 15 | TRBV7-6 | TRBD1 | CASSREQGGTGELFF | TGTGCCAGCAGCCGAGAACAGGGGGGCACCGGGGAGCTGTTTTTT
TRBJ1-2 | NA | 14 | TRBV6-1 | NA | CASSEPRANYGYTF | TGTGCCAGCAGTGAACCCAGGGCTAACTATGGCTACACCTTC
TRBJ1-2 | NA | 17 | TRBV27 | NA | CASSQTEPLQGVYGYTF | TGTGCCAGCAGCCAAACCGAGCCTCTCCAGGGTGTCTATGGCTACACCTTC
TRBJ1-3 | NA | 15 | TRBV5-1 | NA | CASSLEGGSGNTIYF | TGCGCCAGCAGCTTGGAAGGCGGCTCTGGAAACACCATATATTTT
TRBJ1-3 | few | 15 | TRBV27 | TRBD1 | CASSFPRQGGEPEYF | TGTGCCAGCAGTTTTCCCCGACAGGGGGGTGAGCCGGAATATTTT
TRBJ2-1 | NA | 11 | TRBV20-1 | NA | CSADFADEQFF | TGCAGTGCGGACTTTGCCGATGAGCAGTTCTTC
TRBJ2-7 | NA | 14 | TRBV2 | NA | CASSLTTSSYEQYF | TGTGCCAGCAGCCTGACAACTAGCTCCTACGAGCAGTACTTC
TRBJ1-2 | NA | 14 | TRBV19 | NA | CASSPGLFPHGYTF | TGTGCCAGTAGTCCCGGACTTTTCCCCCATGGCTACACCTTC
TRBJ2-1 | NA | 13 | TRBV7-2 | NA | CASRKSNFGEQFF | TGTGCCAGCAGAAAGTCAAACTTCGGGGAGCAGTTCTTC
TRBJ2-3 | NA | 13 | TRBV5-1 | NA | CASSGAFTDTQYF | TGCGCCAGCAGCGGGGCGTTTACCGATACGCAGTATTTT
TRBJ2-7 | NA | 14 | TRBV10-3 | NA | CAIREQDRSYEQYF | TGTGCCATCAGGGAGCAGGATCGCTCCTACGAGCAGTACTTC
TRBJ2-1 | NA | 15 | TRBV6-5 | TRBD2 | CASSYRGSGDNEQFF | TGTGCCAGCAGTTACCGAGGTAGCGGGGACAATGAGCAGTTCTTC
TRBJ2-7 | once | 15 | TRBV6-5 | TRBD1 | CASSLTGTGVYEQYF | TGTGCCAGCAGTTTAACCGGGACAGGTGTCTACGAGCAGTACTTC
TRBJ2-5 | NA | 17 | TRBV7-9 | TRBD2 | CASSQGLAGGPVETQYF | TGTGCCAGCAGCCAAGGACTAGCGGGGGGGCCTGTCGAGACCCAGTACTTC
TRBJ2-1 | few | 14 | TRBV6-4 | TRBD1 | CASGGTGDYNEQFF | TGTGCCAGCGGCGGGACAGGCGACTACAATGAGCAGTTCTTC
TRBJ2-4 | NA | 13 | TRBV28 | NA | CASSWTGVNIQYF | TGTGCCAGCAGTTGGACGGGAGTAAACATTCAGTACTTC
TRBJ2-5 | NA | 16 | TRBV11-3 | NA | CASSGRSSLLQETQYF | TGTGCCAGCAGCGGAAGATCCTCACTACTCCAAGAGACCCAGTACTTC
TRBJ2-3 | NA | 13 | TRBV5-4 | TRBD1 | CASSGQGTDTQYF | TGTGCCAGCAGTGGACAGGGAACAGATACGCAGTATTTT
TRBJ1-2 | NA | 16 | TRBV19 | NA | CASSILQARLGYGYTF | TGTGCCAGTAGTATCTTGCAGGCCCGTCTTGGTTATGGCTACACCTTC
TRBJ2-4 | NA | 16 | TRBV19 | NA | CASLTTAKEGGDIQYF | TGTGCCAGTTTGACGACAGCTAAGGAAGGGGGGGACATTCAGTACTTC
TRBJ2-5 | NA | 15 | TRBV25-1 | TRBD2 | CASAQASGRTETQYF | TGTGCCAGCGCCCAGGCTAGCGGGAGGACAGAGACCCAGTACTTC
TRBJ2-5 | few | 15 | TRBV10-2 | NA | CASSEWLGHKETQYF | TGCGCCAGCAGTGAATGGCTAGGCCATAAAGAGACCCAGTACTTC